This entry concerns a single T cell receptor (beta chain). Original analysis: For nucleated cells, counts were estimated from reference gene primer amplification. TCRdb's table, derived via immunoSEQ multiplex PCR, lists solely in-frame clones and lacks some. V, J and clone size reflect that table, while D and trimming were determined from the DNA. The data show about 210,000 clones, 70% to 90% seen once. V lost 7 bases and J lost 2; bases outside the gene matches: 8. The germline CDR1 and CDR2 sequences are LNHDA and SQIVND (reference sequence). The CDR3 totals 15 residues. Individuals aged about 18 to 89 years were recruited from roughly 23 US areas. This record comes from a study of blood T cell repertoires in COVID-19. For the study at large: COVID-19 samples from acute and convalescent phases originated in the United States, Italy and Spain. The cDNA or gDNA used as material had been derived from T cells, B-cell-depleted T cells, or PBMCs.

The rearrangement joins TRBV19 to TRBJ2-3; 8 nucleotides line up with TRBD1. This receptor was obtained from a middle-aged woman with acute COVID-19. Sequencing used PBMCs or T cells enriched from blood (not recorded which). The CDR3 coding sequence is TGTGCCAGTAAAGTAGCCAGGGGGCACACAGATACGCAGTATTTT. Translating gives CASKVARGHTDTQYF.